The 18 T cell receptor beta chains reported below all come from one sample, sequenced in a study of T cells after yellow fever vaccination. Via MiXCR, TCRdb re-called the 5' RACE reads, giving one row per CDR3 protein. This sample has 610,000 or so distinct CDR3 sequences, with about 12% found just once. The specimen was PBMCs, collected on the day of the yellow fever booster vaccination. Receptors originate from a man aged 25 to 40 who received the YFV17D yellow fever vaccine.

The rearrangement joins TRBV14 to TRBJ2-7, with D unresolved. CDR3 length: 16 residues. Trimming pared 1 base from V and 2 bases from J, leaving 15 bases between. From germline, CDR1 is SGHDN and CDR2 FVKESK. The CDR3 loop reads CASSQVHSFETYEQYF. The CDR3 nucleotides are TGTGCCAGCAGCCAAGTCCACTCCTTCGAAACCTACGAGCAGTACTTC.

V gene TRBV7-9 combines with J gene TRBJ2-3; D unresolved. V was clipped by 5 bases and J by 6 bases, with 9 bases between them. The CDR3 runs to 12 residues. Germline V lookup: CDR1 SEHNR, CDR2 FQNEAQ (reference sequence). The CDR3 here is CASSPHGDTQYF. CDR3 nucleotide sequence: TGTGCCAGCAGCCCCCACGGCGATACGCAGTATTTT.

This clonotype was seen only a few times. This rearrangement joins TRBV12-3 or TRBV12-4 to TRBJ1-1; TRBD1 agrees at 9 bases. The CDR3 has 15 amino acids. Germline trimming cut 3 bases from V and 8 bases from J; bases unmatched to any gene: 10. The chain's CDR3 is CASSFRRTGASEAFF. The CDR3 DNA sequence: TGTGCCAGCAGTTTCCGCCGGACAGGGGCGTCAGAAGCTTTCTTT.

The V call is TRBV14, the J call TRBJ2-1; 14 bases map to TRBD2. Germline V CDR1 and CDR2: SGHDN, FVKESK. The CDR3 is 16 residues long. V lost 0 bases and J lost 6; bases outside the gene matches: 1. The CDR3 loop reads CASSQEGLAGANEQFF. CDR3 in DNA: TGTGCCAGCAGCCAAGAGGGACTAGCGGGAGCCAATGAGCAGTTCTTC.

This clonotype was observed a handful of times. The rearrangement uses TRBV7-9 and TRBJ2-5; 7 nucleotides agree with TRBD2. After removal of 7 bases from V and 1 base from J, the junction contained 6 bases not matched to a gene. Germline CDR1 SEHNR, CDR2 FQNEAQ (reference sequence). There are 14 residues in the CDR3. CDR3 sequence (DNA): TGTGCCAGCAAGGGGAGCGGGATCCAAGAGACCCAGTACTTC. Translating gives CASKGSGIQETQYF. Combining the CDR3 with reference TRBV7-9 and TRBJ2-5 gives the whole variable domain DTGVSQNPRHKITKRGQNVTFRCDPISEHNRLYWYRQTLGQGPEFLTYFQNEAQLEKSRLLSDRFSAERPKGSFSTLEIQRTEQGDSAMYLCASKGSGIQETQYFGPGTRLLVL.

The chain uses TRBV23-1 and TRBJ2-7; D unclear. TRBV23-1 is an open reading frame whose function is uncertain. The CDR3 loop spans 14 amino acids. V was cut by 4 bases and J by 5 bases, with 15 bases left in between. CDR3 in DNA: TGCGCCAGCAGTCTCCGGAGTAGTGGGGACGAGCAGTACTTC. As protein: CASSLRSSGDEQYF.

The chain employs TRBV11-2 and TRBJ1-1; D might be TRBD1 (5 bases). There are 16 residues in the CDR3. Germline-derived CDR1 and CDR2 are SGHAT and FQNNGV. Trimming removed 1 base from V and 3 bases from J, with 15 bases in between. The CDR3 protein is CASSLVLGDPYTEAFF. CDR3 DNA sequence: TGTGCCAGCAGCTTAGTTCTGGGGGACCCATACACTGAAGCTTTCTTT.

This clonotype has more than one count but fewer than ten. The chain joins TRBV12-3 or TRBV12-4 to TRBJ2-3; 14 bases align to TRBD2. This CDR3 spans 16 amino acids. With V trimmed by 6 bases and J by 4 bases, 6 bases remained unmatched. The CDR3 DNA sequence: TGTGCCAGCAGGCGACCGGGACTAGCGGGAGCAGATACGCAGTATTTT. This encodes CASRRPGLAGADTQYF.

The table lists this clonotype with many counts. The CDR3 coding sequence is TGCGCCAGCAGCTTGGAAAAAGTACAGATACACGCTGAAGCTTTCTTT. Encoded protein: CASSLEKVQIHAEAFF. The V and J genes are TRBV5-1 and TRBJ1-1, with no clear D. The CDR3 has 16 residues. The V gene's germline CDR1 is SGHRS and CDR2 YFSETQ. V was pared by 0 bases and J by 6 bases, with 18 bases between.

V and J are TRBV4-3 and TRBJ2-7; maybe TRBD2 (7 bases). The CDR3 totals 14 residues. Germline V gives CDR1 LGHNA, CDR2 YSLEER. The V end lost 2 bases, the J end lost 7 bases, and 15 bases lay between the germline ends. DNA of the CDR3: TGCGCCAGCAGCCAACAGGGGCTGGGAGGGGAGCAGTACTTC. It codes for CASSQQGLGGEQYF.

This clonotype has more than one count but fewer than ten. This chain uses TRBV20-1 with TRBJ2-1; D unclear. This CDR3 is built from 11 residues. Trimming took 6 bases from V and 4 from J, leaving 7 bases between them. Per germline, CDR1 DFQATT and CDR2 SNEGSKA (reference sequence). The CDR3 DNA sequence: TGCAGTGCGAGCCAATACAATGAGCAGTTCTTC. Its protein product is CSASQYNEQFF.

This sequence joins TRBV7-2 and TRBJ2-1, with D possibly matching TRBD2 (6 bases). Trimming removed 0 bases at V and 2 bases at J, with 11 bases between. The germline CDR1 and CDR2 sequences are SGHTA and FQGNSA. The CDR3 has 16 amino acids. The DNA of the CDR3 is TGTGCCAGCAGCTTAGCCGCTAGCGCTACCTACAATGAGCAGTTCTTC. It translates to CASSLAASATYNEQFF.

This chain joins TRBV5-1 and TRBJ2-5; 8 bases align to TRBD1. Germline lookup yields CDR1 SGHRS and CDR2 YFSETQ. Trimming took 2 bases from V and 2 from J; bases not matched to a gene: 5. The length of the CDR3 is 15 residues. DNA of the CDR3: TGCGCCAGCAGCTTCAAGACAGGGGAGCAAGAGACCCAGTACTTC. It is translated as CASSFKTGEQETQYF.

CDR3 nucleotides: TGCGCCAGCAGCCTAAAGGGACAACCCGAAGAAGCTTTCTTT. As protein: CASSLKGQPEEAFF. This sequence joins TRBV5-1 and TRBJ1-1; maybe TRBD1 (6 bases). This CDR3 is built from 14 residues. V was cut by 4 bases and J by 8 bases, with 18 bases left in between. CDR1 is SGHRS and CDR2 is YFSETQ in the germline V gene. Using reference TRBV5-1 and TRBJ1-1 for the parts outside the CDR3, the full variable domain is KAGVTQTPRYLIKTRGQQVTLSCSPISGHRSVSWYQQTPGQGLQFLFEYFSETQRNKGNFPGRFSGRQFSNSRSEMNVSTLELGDSALYLCASSLKGQPEEAFFGQGTRLTVV.

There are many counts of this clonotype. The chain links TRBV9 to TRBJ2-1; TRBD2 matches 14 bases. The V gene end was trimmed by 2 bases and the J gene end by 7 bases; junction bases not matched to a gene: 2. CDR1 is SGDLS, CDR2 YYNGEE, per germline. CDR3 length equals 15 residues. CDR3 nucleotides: TGTGCCAGCAGCGTCGGACTAGCGGGAGGAAATGAGCAGTTCTTC. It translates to CASSVGLAGGNEQFF.

The DNA of the CDR3 is TGTGCCACCAGTGATCAGGGGACTAGAAACAATGAGCAGTTCTTC. It is translated as CATSDQGTRNNEQFF. The V and J genes are TRBV24-1 and TRBJ2-1; 8 bases match TRBD2. With V trimmed by 3 bases and J by 5 bases, 5 bases remained unmatched. The CDR3 is made up of 15 amino acids. Germline V gene lookup returns CDR1 KGHDR and CDR2 SFDVKD.

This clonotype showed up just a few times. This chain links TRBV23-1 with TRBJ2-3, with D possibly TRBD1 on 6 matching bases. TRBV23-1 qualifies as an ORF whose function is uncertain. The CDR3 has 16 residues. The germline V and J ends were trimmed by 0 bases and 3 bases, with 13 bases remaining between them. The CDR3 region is CASSQSPRQGTDTQYF. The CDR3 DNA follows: TGCGCCAGCAGTCAATCACCTAGGCAGGGGACAGATACGCAGTATTTT.

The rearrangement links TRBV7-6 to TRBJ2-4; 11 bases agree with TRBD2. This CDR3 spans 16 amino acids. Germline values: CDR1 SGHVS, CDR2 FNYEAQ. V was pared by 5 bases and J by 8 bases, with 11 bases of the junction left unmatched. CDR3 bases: TGTGCCAGCAGCCCCCGAGTAGCGGGAGGGCCCGACATTCAGTACTTC. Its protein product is CASSPRVAGGPDIQYF.